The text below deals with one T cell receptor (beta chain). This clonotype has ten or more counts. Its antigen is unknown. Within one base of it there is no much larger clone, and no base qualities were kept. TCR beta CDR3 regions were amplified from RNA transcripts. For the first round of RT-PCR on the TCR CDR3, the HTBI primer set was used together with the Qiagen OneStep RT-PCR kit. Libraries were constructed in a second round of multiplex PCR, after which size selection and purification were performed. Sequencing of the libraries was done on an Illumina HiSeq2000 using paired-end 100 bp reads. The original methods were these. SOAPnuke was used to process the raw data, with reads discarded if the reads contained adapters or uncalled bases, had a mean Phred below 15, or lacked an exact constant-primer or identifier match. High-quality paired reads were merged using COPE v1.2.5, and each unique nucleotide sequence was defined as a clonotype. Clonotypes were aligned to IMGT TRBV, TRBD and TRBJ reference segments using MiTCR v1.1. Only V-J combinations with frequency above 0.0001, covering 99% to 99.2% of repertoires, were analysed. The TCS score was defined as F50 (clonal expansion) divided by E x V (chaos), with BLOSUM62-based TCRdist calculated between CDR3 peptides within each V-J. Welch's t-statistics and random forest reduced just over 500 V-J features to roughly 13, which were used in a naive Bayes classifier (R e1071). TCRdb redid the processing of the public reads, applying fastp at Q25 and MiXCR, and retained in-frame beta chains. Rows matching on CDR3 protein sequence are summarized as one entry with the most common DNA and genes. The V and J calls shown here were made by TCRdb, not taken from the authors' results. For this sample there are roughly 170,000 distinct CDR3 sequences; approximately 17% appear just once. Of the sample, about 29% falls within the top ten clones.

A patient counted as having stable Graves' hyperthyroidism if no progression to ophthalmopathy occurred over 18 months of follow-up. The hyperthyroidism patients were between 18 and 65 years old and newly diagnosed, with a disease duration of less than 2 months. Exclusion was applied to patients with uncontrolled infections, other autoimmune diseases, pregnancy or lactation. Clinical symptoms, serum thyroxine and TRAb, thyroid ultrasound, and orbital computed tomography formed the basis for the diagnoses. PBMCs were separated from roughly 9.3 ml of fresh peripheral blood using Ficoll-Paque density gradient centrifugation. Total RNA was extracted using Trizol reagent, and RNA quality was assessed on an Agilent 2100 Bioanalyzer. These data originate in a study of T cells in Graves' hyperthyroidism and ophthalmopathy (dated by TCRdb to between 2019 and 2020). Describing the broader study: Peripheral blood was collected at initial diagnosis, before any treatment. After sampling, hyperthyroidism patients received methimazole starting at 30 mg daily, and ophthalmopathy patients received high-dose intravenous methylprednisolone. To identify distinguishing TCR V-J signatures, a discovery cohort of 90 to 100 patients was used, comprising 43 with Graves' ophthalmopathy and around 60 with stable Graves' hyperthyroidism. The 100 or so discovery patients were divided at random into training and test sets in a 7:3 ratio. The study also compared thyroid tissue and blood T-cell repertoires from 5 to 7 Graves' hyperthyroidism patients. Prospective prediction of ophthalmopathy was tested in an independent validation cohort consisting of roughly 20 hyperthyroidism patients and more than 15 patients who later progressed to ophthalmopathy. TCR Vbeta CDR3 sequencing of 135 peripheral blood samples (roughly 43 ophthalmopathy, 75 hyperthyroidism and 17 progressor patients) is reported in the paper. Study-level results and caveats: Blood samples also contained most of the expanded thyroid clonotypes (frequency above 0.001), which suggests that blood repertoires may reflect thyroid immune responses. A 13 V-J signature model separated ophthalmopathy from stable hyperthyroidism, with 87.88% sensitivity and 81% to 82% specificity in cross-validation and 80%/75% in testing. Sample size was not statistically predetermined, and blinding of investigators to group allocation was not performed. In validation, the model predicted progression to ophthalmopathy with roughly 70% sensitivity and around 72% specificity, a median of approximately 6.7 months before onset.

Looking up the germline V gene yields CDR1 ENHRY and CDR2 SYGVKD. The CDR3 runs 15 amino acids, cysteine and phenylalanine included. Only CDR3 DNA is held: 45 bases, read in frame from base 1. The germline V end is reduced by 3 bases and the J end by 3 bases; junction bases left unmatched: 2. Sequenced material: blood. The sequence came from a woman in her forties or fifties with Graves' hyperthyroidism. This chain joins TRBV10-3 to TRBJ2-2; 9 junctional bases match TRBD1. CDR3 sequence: CAISEGDRDTGELFF. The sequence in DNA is TGTGCCATCAGTGAAGGGGACAGGGACACCGGGGAGCTGTTTTTT.